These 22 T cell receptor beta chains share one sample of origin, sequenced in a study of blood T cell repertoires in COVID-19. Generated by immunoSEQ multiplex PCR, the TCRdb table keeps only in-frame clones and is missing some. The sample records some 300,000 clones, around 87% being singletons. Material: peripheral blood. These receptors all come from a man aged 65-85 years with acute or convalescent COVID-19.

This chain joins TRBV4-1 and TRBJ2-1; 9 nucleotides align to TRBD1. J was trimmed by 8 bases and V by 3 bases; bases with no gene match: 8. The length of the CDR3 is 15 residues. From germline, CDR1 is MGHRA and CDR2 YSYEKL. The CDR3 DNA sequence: TGCGCCAGCAGCCACCATGGACAGGGGAGCGATGAGCAGTTCTTC. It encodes CASSHHGQGSDEQFF.

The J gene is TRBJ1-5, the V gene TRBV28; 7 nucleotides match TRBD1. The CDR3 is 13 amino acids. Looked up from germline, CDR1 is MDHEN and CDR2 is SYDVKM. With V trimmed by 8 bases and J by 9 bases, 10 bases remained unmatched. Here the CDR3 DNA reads TGTGCCAGCCTAACAGGGGCCCGGTTGCCCCAGCATTTT. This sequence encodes CASLTGARLPQHF.

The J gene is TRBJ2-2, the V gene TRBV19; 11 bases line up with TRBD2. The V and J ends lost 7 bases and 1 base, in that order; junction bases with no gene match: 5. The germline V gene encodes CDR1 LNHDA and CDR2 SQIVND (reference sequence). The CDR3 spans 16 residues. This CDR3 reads CASMVAGGMNTGELFF. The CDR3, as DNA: TGTGCCAGTATGGTAGCGGGGGGGATGAACACCGGGGAGCTGTTTTTT. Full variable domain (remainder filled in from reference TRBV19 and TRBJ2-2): DGGITQSPKYLFRKEGQNVTLSCEQNLNHDAMYWYRQDPGQGLRLIYYSQIVNDFQKGDIAEGYSVSREKKESFPLTVTSAQKNPTAFYLCASMVAGGMNTGELFFGEGSRLTVL.

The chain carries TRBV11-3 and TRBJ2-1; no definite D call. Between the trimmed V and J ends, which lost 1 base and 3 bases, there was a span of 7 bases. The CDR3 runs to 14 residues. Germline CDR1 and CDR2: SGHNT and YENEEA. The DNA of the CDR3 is TGTGCCAGCAGCTTAGCGGCGGACTACAATGAGCAGTTCTTC. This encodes CASSLAADYNEQFF.

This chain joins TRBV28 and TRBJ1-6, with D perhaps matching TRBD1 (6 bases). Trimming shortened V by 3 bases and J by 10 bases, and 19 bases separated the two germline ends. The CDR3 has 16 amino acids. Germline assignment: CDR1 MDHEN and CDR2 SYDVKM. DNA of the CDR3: TGTGCCAGCAGTTTGGTCCCCAGGGGTAAAAACTCACCCCTCCACTTT. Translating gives CASSLVPRGKNSPLHF.

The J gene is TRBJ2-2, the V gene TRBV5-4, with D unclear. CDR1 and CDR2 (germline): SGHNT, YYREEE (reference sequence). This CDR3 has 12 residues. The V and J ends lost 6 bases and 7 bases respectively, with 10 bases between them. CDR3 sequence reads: CASNTGYGELFF. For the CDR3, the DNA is TGTGCCAGCAACACCGGGTACGGGGAGCTGTTTTTT.

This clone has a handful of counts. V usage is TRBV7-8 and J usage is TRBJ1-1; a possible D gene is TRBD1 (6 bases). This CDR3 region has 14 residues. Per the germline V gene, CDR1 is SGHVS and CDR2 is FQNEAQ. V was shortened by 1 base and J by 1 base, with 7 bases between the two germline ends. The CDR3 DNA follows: TGTGCCAGCAGCTTAGTACAGGGGAACACTGAAGCTTTCTTT. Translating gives CASSLVQGNTEAFF.

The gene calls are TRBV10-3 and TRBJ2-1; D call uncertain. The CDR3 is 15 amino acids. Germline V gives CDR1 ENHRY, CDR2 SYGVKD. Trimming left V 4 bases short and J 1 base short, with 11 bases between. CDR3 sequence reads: CAISVTPGSYNEQFF. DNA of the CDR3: TGTGCCATCAGTGTAACTCCCGGTTCCTACAATGAGCAGTTCTTC.

CDR3 nucleotide sequence: TGTGCCAGCAGGGTGACAGGGAGCGGCACTGAAGCTTTCTTT. Encoded protein: CASRVTGSGTEAFF. This chain links TRBV6-5 with TRBJ1-1; TRBD1 matches 7 bases. V dropped 6 bases and J dropped 4; count of bases not matched to a gene: 8. The CDR3 runs to 14 residues. The germline gives CDR1 MNHEY, CDR2 SVGAGI.

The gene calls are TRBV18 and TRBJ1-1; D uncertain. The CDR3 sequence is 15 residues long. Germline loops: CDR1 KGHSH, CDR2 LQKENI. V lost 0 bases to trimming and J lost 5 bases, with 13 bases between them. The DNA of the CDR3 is TGTGCCAGCTCACCACCATCCGCCCGGAGGACTGAAGCTTTCTTT. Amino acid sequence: CASSPPSARRTEAFF.

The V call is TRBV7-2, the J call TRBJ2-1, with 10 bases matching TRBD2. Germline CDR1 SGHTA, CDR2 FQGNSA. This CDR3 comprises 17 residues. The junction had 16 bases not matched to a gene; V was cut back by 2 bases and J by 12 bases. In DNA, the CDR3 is TGTGCCAGCAGCTTAAGGTCGGGCCTAGCGGGGGATTTTGGGCAGTTCTTC. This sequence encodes CASSLRSGLAGDFGQFF.

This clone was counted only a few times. The CDR3 DNA reads TGTGCCAGCAGCCTCAATAGCGGGGATAACAATGAGCAGTTCTTC. The encoded protein is CASSLNSGDNNEQFF. The chain uses TRBV21-1 and TRBJ2-1; TRBD2 is the table's D call, not checked against the DNA. TRBV21-1 is an annotated pseudogene. There are 15 residues in the CDR3.

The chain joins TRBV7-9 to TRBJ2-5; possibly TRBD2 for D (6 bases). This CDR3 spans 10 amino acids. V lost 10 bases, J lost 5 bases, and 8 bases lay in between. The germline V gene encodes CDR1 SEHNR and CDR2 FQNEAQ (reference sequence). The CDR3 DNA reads TGTGCCACCGCGGGGGAGACCCAGTACTTC. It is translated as CATAGETQYF.

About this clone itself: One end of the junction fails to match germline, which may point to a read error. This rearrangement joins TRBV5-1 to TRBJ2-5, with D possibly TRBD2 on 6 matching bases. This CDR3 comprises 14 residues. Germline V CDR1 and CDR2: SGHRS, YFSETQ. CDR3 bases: TGCACCAGCAGCTTGGTGGGACTGCAAGAGACCCAGTACTTC. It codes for CTSSLVGLQETQYF.

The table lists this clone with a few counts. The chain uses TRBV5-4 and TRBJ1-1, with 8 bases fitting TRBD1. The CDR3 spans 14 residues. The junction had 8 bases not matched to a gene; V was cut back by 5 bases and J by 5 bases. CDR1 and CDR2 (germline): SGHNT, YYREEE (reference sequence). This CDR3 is CASRIQGDRTEAFF. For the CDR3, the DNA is TGTGCCAGCAGGATACAGGGGGATAGGACTGAAGCTTTCTTT.

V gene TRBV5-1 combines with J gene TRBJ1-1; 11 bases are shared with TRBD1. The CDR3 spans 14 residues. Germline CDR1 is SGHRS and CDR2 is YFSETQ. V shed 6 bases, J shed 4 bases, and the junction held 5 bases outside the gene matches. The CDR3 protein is CASKGQGASTEAFF. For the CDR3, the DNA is TGCGCCAGCAAAGGACAGGGGGCGAGCACTGAAGCTTTCTTT. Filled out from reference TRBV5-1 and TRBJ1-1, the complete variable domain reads KAGVTQTPRYLIKTRGQQVTLSCSPISGHRSVSWYQQTPGQGLQFLFEYFSETQRNKGNFPGRFSGRQFSNSRSEMNVSTLELGDSALYLCASKGQGASTEAFFGQGTRLTVV.

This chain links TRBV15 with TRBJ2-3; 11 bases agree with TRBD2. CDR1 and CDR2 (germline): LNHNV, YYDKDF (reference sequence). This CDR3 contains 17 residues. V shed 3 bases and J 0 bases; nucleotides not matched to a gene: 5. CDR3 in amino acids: CATSSFLAGGSTDTQYF. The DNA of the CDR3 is TGTGCCACCAGCAGTTTCCTAGCGGGGGGAAGCACAGATACGCAGTATTTT.

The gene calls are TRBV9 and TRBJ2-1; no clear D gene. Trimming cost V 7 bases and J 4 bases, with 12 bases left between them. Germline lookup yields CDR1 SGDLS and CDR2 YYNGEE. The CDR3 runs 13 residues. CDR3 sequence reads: CASPSKLYNEQFF. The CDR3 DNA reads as TGTGCCAGCCCTTCTAAACTATACAATGAGCAGTTCTTC.

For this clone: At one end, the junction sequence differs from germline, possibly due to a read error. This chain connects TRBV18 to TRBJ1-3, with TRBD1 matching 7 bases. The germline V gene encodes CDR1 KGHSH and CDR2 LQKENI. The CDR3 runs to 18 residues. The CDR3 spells CASSPRDSVARAGNIIYF. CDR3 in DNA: TGTGCCAGCTCTCCAAGGGACAGCGTCGCTCGTGCGGGAAACATCATATATTTT.

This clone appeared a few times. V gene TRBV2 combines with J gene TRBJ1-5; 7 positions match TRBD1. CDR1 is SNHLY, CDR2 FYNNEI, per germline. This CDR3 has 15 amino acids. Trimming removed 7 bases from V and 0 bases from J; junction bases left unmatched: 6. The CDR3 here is CASTRGDYSNQPQHF. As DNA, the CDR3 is TGTGCCAGCACCAGGGGGGATTATAGCAATCAGCCCCAGCATTTT.

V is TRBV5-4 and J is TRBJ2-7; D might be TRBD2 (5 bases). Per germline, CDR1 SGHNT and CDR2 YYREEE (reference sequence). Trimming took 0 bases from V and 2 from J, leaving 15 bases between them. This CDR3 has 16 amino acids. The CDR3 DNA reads TGTGCCAGCAGCTTGGAAGCGCTAGCAACCCCCTACGAGCAGTACTTC. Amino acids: CASSLEALATPYEQYF.

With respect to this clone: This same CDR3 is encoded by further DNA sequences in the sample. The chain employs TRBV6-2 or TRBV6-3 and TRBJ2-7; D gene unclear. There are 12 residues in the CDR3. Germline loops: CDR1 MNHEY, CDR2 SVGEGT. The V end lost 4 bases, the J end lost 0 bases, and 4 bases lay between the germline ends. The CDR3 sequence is CASSSSSYEQYF. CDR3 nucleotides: TGTGCCAGCAGTTCGAGCTCCTACGAGCAGTACTTC.